The 18 T cell receptor beta chains given below trace back to one sample, sequenced in a study of cytomegalovirus exposure and HLA in healthy donors. Primers for the PCR totalled 60 Vbeta and 13 Jbeta. TCRdb's table, derived via immunoSEQ multiplex PCR, lists solely in-frame clones and lacks some. Of roughly 120,000 clones in the sample, 80% were seen once. Specimen: PBMCs. The source of these receptors is a male donor in good health and CMV-seronegative.

The rearrangement links TRBV6-4 to TRBJ1-6; tentative D call: TRBD1 (5 bases). Trimming stripped 4 bases from V and 6 bases from J, with 7 bases between. CDR3 length: 13 amino acids. Germline CDR1 reads MRHNA; CDR2 reads SNTAGT. The CDR3 region is CASSAQGNSPLHF. The DNA for the CDR3 is TGTGCCAGCAGTGCCCAGGGTAATTCACCCCTCCACTTT.

This chain uses TRBV27 with TRBJ2-1; TRBD1 is a possible D gene (6 bases). Per the germline V gene, CDR1 is MNHEY and CDR2 is SMNVEV (reference sequence). Trimming stripped 3 bases from V and 9 bases from J, with 15 bases between. The CDR3 covers 14 residues. The DNA of the CDR3 is TGTGCCAGCAGTTTGCGGAGACCCAGGGGTGAGCAGTTCTTC. Translated, it gives CASSLRRPRGEQFF.

The chain couples TRBV27 to TRBJ2-6; D gene uncertain. Looked up from germline, CDR1 is MNHEY and CDR2 is SMNVEV (reference sequence). The CDR3 length is 17 residues. Trimming took off 2 bases at V and 2 bases at J, with 13 bases between the two ends. CDR3 coding DNA: TGTGCCAGCAGTTTAATCCCAGTTTTGACTGGGGCCAACGTCCTGACTTTC. Translation: CASSLIPVLTGANVLTF.

The rearrangement links TRBV4-3 to TRBJ2-2, with 10 bases that match TRBD2. Trimming cost V 0 bases and J 3 bases; bases outside gene matches: 1. Germline values: CDR1 LGHNA, CDR2 YSLEER. The CDR3 length is 16 residues. The CDR3 here is CASSQDTSGDTGELFF. The CDR3 DNA is TGCGCCAGCAGCCAAGATACTAGCGGGGACACCGGGGAGCTGTTTTTT.

The V call is TRBV2, the J call TRBJ1-5; 11 bases are shared with TRBD1. CDR1 and CDR2 from the germline V gene are SNHLY and FYNNEI. This CDR3 is built from 16 residues. Trimming removed 5 bases from V and 3 bases from J; junction bases left unmatched: 6. DNA of the CDR3: TGTGCCAGCAGTTCCGGACAGGGGGCTCCCAATCAGCCCCAGCATTTT. Its protein is CASSSGQGAPNQPQHF.

This clone occurred once. V gene TRBV18 combines with J gene TRBJ1-1; 9 bases fit TRBD1. The CDR3 sequence is 15 residues long. The V gene's germline CDR1 is KGHSH and CDR2 LQKENI. V dropped 4 bases and J dropped 4; count of bases not matched to a gene: 7. CDR3 nucleotide sequence: TGTGCCAGCTCACGGCCGGGACAGGGAATCACTGAAGCTTTCTTT. Translation gives CASSRPGQGITEAFF.

J is TRBJ2-7 and V is TRBV28, with 11 nucleotides matching TRBD1. The CDR3 loop spans 16 amino acids. CDR1 and CDR2 (germline): MDHEN, SYDVKM. The trim removed 7 bases at V and 5 bases at J, leaving 13 bases unmatched. The CDR3 is CASTRLGQGAKNEQYF. The CDR3 coding sequence is TGTGCCAGCACCCGCCTCGGACAGGGGGCTAAGAACGAGCAGTACTTC.

The chain couples TRBV5-5 to TRBJ1-1; no clear D gene. V gave up 4 bases and J gave up 2 bases, with 15 bases separating them. Germline lookup yields CDR1 SGHKS and CDR2 YYEKEE (reference sequence). The CDR3 totals 15 residues. The CDR3 region has the DNA TGTGCCAGCAGCATAGACTTTCGAGGTAACACTGAAGCTTTCTTT. Its protein product is CASSIDFRGNTEAFF.

Only a few counts were recorded for this clone. The rearrangement joins TRBV28 to TRBJ2-3, with TRBD1 as a possible D gene (6 bases). The CDR3 length is 15 residues. V was clipped by 1 base and J by 2 bases, with 10 bases between them. The V gene's germline CDR1 is MDHEN and CDR2 SYDVKM. CDR3 coding DNA: TGTGCCAGCAGTTTATTGGACAGCTTCACAGATACGCAGTATTTT. This translates into CASSLLDSFTDTQYF.

This clone turned up a few times. The rearrangement joins TRBV5-1 to TRBJ2-6; weak D call: TRBD1 (5 bases). CDR3 length: 16 amino acids. Looked up from germline, CDR1 is SGHRS and CDR2 is YFSETQ. The V end lost 4 bases, the J end lost 0 bases, and 11 bases lay between the germline ends. In DNA, the CDR3 is TGCGCCAGCAGCCCAACAGGCTACTCTGGGGCCAACGTCCTGACTTTC. Its translation is CASSPTGYSGANVLTF.

The rearrangement uses TRBV18 and TRBJ2-7; 7 bases align to TRBD1. The CDR3 has 13 amino acids. Losses at the gene ends were 6 bases for V and 0 bases for J; bases not matched to a gene: 2. Germline V lookup: CDR1 KGHSH, CDR2 LQKENI. DNA for the CDR3: TGTGCCAGCTCTAGGACAGGCTCCTACGAGCAGTACTTC. As protein: CASSRTGSYEQYF.

The chain recombines TRBV19 with TRBJ2-7, with D tentatively TRBD2 (6 bases). The germline V and J ends were trimmed by 4 bases and 9 bases, with 19 bases remaining between them. CDR3 size: 14 residues. The germline V gene has CDR1 LNHDA and CDR2 SQIVND (reference sequence). The CDR3 region is CASSTGGTGAGQYF. The DNA of the CDR3 is TGTGCCAGTAGTACGGGCGGGACGGGTGCCGGGCAGTACTTC. Filled out from reference TRBV19 and TRBJ2-7, the complete variable domain reads DGGITQSPKYLFRKEGQNVTLSCEQNLNHDAMYWYRQDPGQGLRLIYYSQIVNDFQKGDIAEGYSVSREKKESFPLTVTSAQKNPTAFYLCASSTGGTGAGQYFGPGTRLTVT.

V is TRBV28 and J is TRBJ1-2, with D tentatively TRBD1 (6 bases). V shed 7 bases and J shed 5 bases, with 17 bases lying between them. From germline, CDR1 is MDHEN and CDR2 SYDVKM. The CDR3 is 14 amino acids. CDR3 nucleotide sequence: TGTGCCAGCATTCCGGGCAGGGGAAGGTATGGCTACACCTTC. Residues: CASIPGRGRYGYTF.

This chain uses TRBV18 with TRBJ1-4; perhaps TRBD1 as D (5 bases). Trimming took 3 bases from V and 8 from J, leaving 10 bases between them. The CDR3 is 13 amino acids. Germline V gives CDR1 KGHSH, CDR2 LQKENI. The CDR3 loop reads CASSPAGNEKLFF. CDR3 DNA sequence: TGTGCCAGCTCACCGGCAGGGAACGAAAAACTGTTTTTT. Full variable domain (outside the CDR3, taken from reference TRBV18 and TRBJ1-4): NAGVMQNPRHLVRRRGQEARLRCSPMKGHSHVYWYRQLPEEGLKFMVYLQKENIIDESGMPKERFSAEFPKEGPSILRIQQVVRGDSAAYFCASSPAGNEKLFFGSGTQLSVL.

This rearrangement joins TRBV4-1 to TRBJ2-7; D uncertain. CDR3 length: 15 residues. Trimming left V 4 bases short and J 5 bases short, with 18 bases between. The germline CDR1 and CDR2 sequences are MGHRA and YSYEKL. This CDR3 is CASSLQTLASHEQYF. Written as DNA, the CDR3 is TGCGCCAGCAGCCTACAGACCCTGGCGTCCCACGAGCAGTACTTC.

The gene calls are TRBV7-6 and TRBJ2-1; possible D gene TRBD2, 6 bases. CDR1 is SGHVS and CDR2 is FNYEAQ in the germline V gene. This CDR3 is 14 amino acids long. The V and J ends lost 4 bases and 7 bases respectively, with 14 bases between them. Here the CDR3 DNA reads TGTGCCAGCAGCTCAATGGGGAGGCTTAATGAGCAGTTCTTC. Translated, it gives CASSSMGRLNEQFF.

J is TRBJ1-2 and V is TRBV6-5; D is undetermined. Germline V gene sequence: CDR1 MNHEY, CDR2 SVGAGI. The length of the CDR3 is 15 residues. V dropped 5 bases and J dropped 4 bases, with 17 bases sitting between them. The DNA for the CDR3 is TGTGCCAGCAGTCCACGCCAGCGGGGTGTCTATGGCTACACCTTC. It codes for CASSPRQRGVYGYTF.

The chain recombines TRBV7-2 with TRBJ2-3; TRBD1 is a possible D gene (6 bases). Deletions cut 2 bases from V and 2 bases from J, with 8 bases between. The CDR3 has 14 amino acids. The V gene's germline CDR1 is SGHTA and CDR2 FQGNSA. The CDR3 nucleotides read TGTGCCAGCAGCTTAACAGGGCCCACAGATACGCAGTATTTT. This gives the protein CASSLTGPTDTQYF.